Below, 24 T cell receptor beta chains from the same sample are listed, as sequenced in a study of T cells in localized non-small cell lung cancer. Data came from immunoSEQ multiplex PCR; TCRdb stores just in-frame clones and leaves some out. The table has 20,000 to 30,000 clones, about 93% seen once. Source: peripheral blood, taken before any cancer treatment. The receptors here all came from a woman aged 35 to 70 with stage I lung adenocarcinoma.

The chain carries TRBV11-3 and TRBJ2-3, with 8 bases identical to TRBD1. V dropped 2 bases and J dropped 3; count of bases not matched to a gene: 1. The length of the CDR3 is 14 residues. Germline values: CDR1 SGHNT, CDR2 YENEEA. This chain's CDR3 is CASSLHRGTDTQYF. The CDR3 region has the DNA TGTGCCAGCAGCTTACACAGGGGGACAGATACGCAGTATTTT.

This clone was observed a few times. The chain employs TRBV28 and TRBJ2-5; D is ambiguous. This CDR3 comprises 12 residues. The V end was cut by 6 bases, the J end by 7 bases, with 12 bases between. CDR1 MDHEN and CDR2 SYDVKM come from the germline V gene. This CDR3 is CASRPPSGTQYF. The DNA for the CDR3 is TGTGCCAGCAGACCCCCCTCGGGGACCCAGTACTTC.

The chain carries TRBV5-1 and TRBJ2-7; D remains unclear. CDR3 size: 11 residues. From germline, CDR1 is SGHRS and CDR2 YFSETQ. Trimming left V 0 bases short and J 6 bases short, with 4 bases between. The CDR3 bases are TGCGCCAGCAGCTTGGCCGGCGAGCAGTACTTC. This encodes CASSLAGEQYF.

The chain carries TRBV7-2 and TRBJ1-2; TRBD1 matches at 7 bases. V gave up 1 base and J gave up 10 bases; unmatched junction bases: 6. The germline V gene has CDR1 SGHTA and CDR2 FQGNSA. The CDR3 is made up of 13 amino acids. The CDR3 DNA sequence: TGTGCCAGCAGCTTAGGACAGGGTATGGACTACACCTTC. As protein: CASSLGQGMDYTF.

The chain employs TRBV21-1 and TRBJ2-2; TRBD1 was called by the table and not checked on the DNA. TRBV21-1 is labeled a pseudogene. The CDR3 extends over 16 amino acids. The CDR3 DNA reads as TGTGCCAGCAGCAAAGAATGGACACAGAACACCGGGGAGCTGTTTTTT. It specifies CASSKEWTQNTGELFF.

This rearrangement joins TRBV19 to TRBJ2-7; weak D call: TRBD2 (6 bases). The CDR3 loop spans 15 amino acids. CDR1 LNHDA and CDR2 SQIVND come from the germline V gene (reference sequence). The V gene lost 4 bases and the J gene lost 2 bases, with 15 bases spanning the gap. The CDR3 DNA reads TGTGCCAGTAGTAGTCCCAAGGCGGGGACCTACGAGCAGTACTTC. Translation gives CASSSPKAGTYEQYF.

The chain has TRBV28 and TRBJ2-7; 9 bases agree with TRBD1. The CDR3 sequence is 16 residues long. The V gene's germline CDR1 is MDHEN and CDR2 SYDVKM. With V trimmed by 5 bases and J by 3 bases, 11 bases remained unmatched. CDR3 in DNA: TGTGCCAGCAGTGCACAGGGAGGGACAGGGAACTACGAGCAGTACTTC. Its protein product is CASSAQGGTGNYEQYF. Full variable domain (remainder filled in from reference TRBV28 and TRBJ2-7): DVKVTQSSRYLVKRTGEKVFLECVQDMDHENMFWYRQDPGLGLRLIYFSYDVKMKEKGDIPEGYSVSREKKERFSLILESASTNQTSMYLCASSAQGGTGNYEQYFGPGTRLTVT.

This chain joins TRBV4-1 and TRBJ2-7; 14 bases fit TRBD2. With V trimmed by 1 base and J by 3 bases, 11 bases remained unmatched. The CDR3 consists of 19 residues. The V gene's germline CDR1 is MGHRA and CDR2 YSYEKL. The CDR3 is CASSQALGTSGRRGYEQYF. In DNA, the CDR3 is TGCGCCAGCAGCCAAGCCCTCGGGACTAGCGGGAGAAGGGGCTACGAGCAGTACTTC.

This clone was counted a single time. This chain uses TRBV23-1 with TRBJ2-1; 7 bases fit TRBD2. TRBV23-1 is classed as an ORF, of uncertain function. The CDR3 loop spans 16 amino acids. Trimming at V came to 0 bases and at J to 6 bases, leaving 8 bases not matched to a gene. The CDR3 reads CASSQSGREGLNEQFF. CDR3 nucleotides: TGCGCCAGCAGTCAATCGGGGAGGGAGGGCCTCAATGAGCAGTTCTTC.

This clone has only one observation. V usage is TRBV11-1 and J usage is TRBJ2-7, with 10 bases matching TRBD2. The V segment lost 4 bases and the J segment 3 bases; nucleotides outside the gene matches: 9. CDR3 length equals 16 residues. Per germline, CDR1 SGHAT and CDR2 FQDESV (reference sequence). CDR3 nucleotide sequence: TGTGCCAGCAGCTATTCCTTAGCGGGAGGAATCTACGAGCAGTACTTC. Encoded protein: CASSYSLAGGIYEQYF.

J is TRBJ2-3 and V is TRBV10-1; 13 positions agree with TRBD2. With 6 bases clipped from V and 2 bases from J, the junction kept 2 bases outside the gene matches. Germline values: CDR1 WNHNN, CDR2 SYGVQD (reference sequence). The CDR3 covers 15 residues. CDR3 in amino acids: CASSGLAGDTDTQYF. The CDR3 region has the DNA TGCGCCAGCAGCGGACTAGCGGGAGACACAGATACGCAGTATTTT.

The chain has TRBV27 and TRBJ2-7; tentative D call: TRBD2 (6 bases). V lost 2 bases, J lost 0 bases, and 8 bases lay in between. The CDR3 covers 14 residues. CDR1 MNHEY and CDR2 SMNVEV come from the germline V gene (reference sequence). CDR3 in amino acids: CASSLGGFSYEQYF. In DNA form, the CDR3 reads TGTGCCAGCAGTTTAGGGGGGTTCTCCTACGAGCAGTACTTC.

Here the CDR3 DNA reads TGTGCCAGCAGTTTCAGGGGGACATTCTATGGCTACACCTTC. It yields the protein CASSFRGTFYGYTF. The chain carries TRBV28 and TRBJ1-2; TRBD1 aligns across 7 bases. Germline-derived CDR1 and CDR2 are MDHEN and SYDVKM. Trimming removed 3 bases from V and 4 bases from J; junction bases left unmatched: 5. This CDR3 has 14 amino acids.

V usage is TRBV5-6 and J usage is TRBJ2-7; D is unresolved. This CDR3 comprises 14 residues. Germline V gene lookup returns CDR1 SGHDT and CDR2 YYEEEE. V gave up 1 base and J gave up 0 bases, with 8 bases separating them. CDR3 residues: CASSLSLLSYEQYF. The DNA of the CDR3 is TGTGCCAGCAGCTTGAGCCTACTCTCCTACGAGCAGTACTTC.

The chain carries TRBV14 and TRBJ1-1; no firm D call. With 6 bases removed from V and 5 bases from J, the gap between germline ends came to 16 bases. Germline assignment: CDR1 SGHDN and CDR2 FVKESK. The CDR3 is made up of 14 amino acids. CDR3 sequence: CASSSRERRTEAFF. CDR3 in DNA: TGTGCCAGCAGTAGCCGGGAGAGAAGGACTGAAGCTTTCTTT.

This clone was observed a single time. This chain links TRBV18 with TRBJ2-1; D unresolved. CDR3 length equals 13 residues. The V end lost 3 bases, the J end lost 2 bases, and 5 bases lay between the germline ends. Germline V gives CDR1 KGHSH, CDR2 LQKENI. The CDR3 DNA is TGTGCCAGCTCACCGACAACCTACAATGAGCAGTTCTTC. Its protein product is CASSPTTYNEQFF.

The chain carries TRBV5-1 and TRBJ2-5; 10 bases align to TRBD2. J lost 5 bases, V lost 4 bases, and 11 bases had no gene match. The CDR3 is 16 residues long. The germline CDR1 and CDR2 sequences are SGHRS and YFSETQ. The CDR3 nucleotides read TGCGCCAGCAGCGAGTGGAAAACTAGCGGGACGGAGACCCAGTACTTC. Translated, it gives CASSEWKTSGTETQYF.

The sample holds one count of this clone. The CDR3 protein is CASSSDEGDYNEQFF. The DNA for the CDR3 is TGTGCCAGCAGTTCTGACGAGGGTGACTACAATGAGCAGTTCTTC. The rearrangement links TRBV27 to TRBJ2-1; a possible D gene is TRBD2 (5 bases). The V and J ends lost 4 bases and 3 bases respectively, with 13 bases between them. This CDR3 contains 15 residues. CDR1 and CDR2 (germline): MNHEY, SMNVEV (reference sequence).

The chain couples TRBV13 to TRBJ2-7; possibly TRBD2 for D (6 bases). The CDR3 contains 16 residues. Germline V lookup: CDR1 PRHDT, CDR2 FYEKMQ (reference sequence). V was cut by 1 base and J by 3 bases, with 16 bases left in between. The DNA for the CDR3 is TGTGCCAGCAGCTTAGACCCGGGAGTGGGGATCTACGAGCAGTACTTC. It is translated as CASSLDPGVGIYEQYF.

The chain is built from TRBV15 and TRBJ2-1; 14 bases fit TRBD2. The trim removed 0 bases at V and 15 bases at J, leaving 13 bases unmatched. This CDR3 has 17 residues. Germline loops: CDR1 LNHNV, CDR2 YYDKDF (reference sequence). DNA of the CDR3: TGTGCCACCAGCAGAGATTTGGGGGGGACTAGCGGGAGATTGCGGTTCTTC. Translating gives CATSRDLGGTSGRLRFF.

The gene calls are TRBV15 and TRBJ1-5; D remains unclear. This CDR3 is 15 amino acids long. Germline-derived CDR1 and CDR2 are LNHNV and YYDKDF (reference sequence). V shed 2 bases and J shed 0 bases, with 8 bases lying between them. The CDR3: CATSRRRDSNQPQHF. The CDR3 nucleotides read TGTGCCACCAGCAGACGACGGGATAGCAATCAGCCCCAGCATTTT.

This clone was counted a single time. The chain carries TRBV4-2 and TRBJ2-1, with TRBD1 as a possible D gene (6 bases). The CDR3 extends over 16 amino acids. The V end was cut by 3 bases, the J end by 3 bases, with 15 bases between. CDR1 LGHNA and CDR2 YNFKEQ come from the germline V gene. The CDR3 is CASSQSTGHFYNEQFF. The CDR3 DNA follows: TGTGCCAGCAGCCAGTCAACGGGACACTTCTACAATGAGCAGTTCTTC.

This clone appeared a single time. This chain joins TRBV7-9 and TRBJ2-3, with TRBD2 matching 7 bases. V trimming: 1 base; J trimming: 6 bases; junction bases outside the gene matches: 7. The germline gives CDR1 SEHNR, CDR2 FQNEAQ (reference sequence). This CDR3 region has 15 residues. The DNA of the CDR3 is TGTGCCAGCAGCTTAGTGCTTGCGGGAGTTGATACGCAGTATTTT. Translated: CASSLVLAGVDTQYF.

This clone was observed once. The chain has TRBV21-1 and TRBJ2-5; TRBD2 was called by the table and not checked on the DNA. TRBV21-1 is a documented pseudogene. CDR3 length: 19 residues. This CDR3 reads CASSRVGWERYLSPETQYF. The CDR3 DNA reads as TGTGCCAGCAGCAGGGTGGGTTGGGAGCGATACCTTAGTCCGGAGACCCAGTACTTC.